This passage covers 19 T cell receptor beta chains from one sample sequenced in a study of T cell changes during pregnancy in multiple sclerosis. Data came from immunoSEQ multiplex PCR; TCRdb stores just in-frame clones and leaves some out. The sample has tens of thousands of clones, about 93% seen once. The source material was CD8+ T cells from peripheral blood mononuclear cells, sampled in the third trimester of pregnancy. These receptors all stem from a female donor with multiple sclerosis, enrolled in a pregnancy study.

This chain joins TRBV6-5 and TRBJ1-2, with 7 bases aligning to TRBD1. CDR3 size: 15 residues. The germline gives CDR1 MNHEY, CDR2 SVGAGI. Trimming at V came to 4 bases and at J to 5 bases, leaving 10 bases not matched to a gene. DNA for the CDR3: TGTGCCAGCAGTTTCCCGGGAGGGGGCGAATATGGCTACACCTTC. Translating gives CASSFPGGGEYGYTF.

The V call is TRBV28, the J call TRBJ2-7, with 7 nucleotides matching TRBD2. This CDR3 comprises 14 residues. Germline lookup yields CDR1 MDHEN and CDR2 SYDVKM. Trimming cost V 6 bases and J 3 bases; bases outside gene matches: 8. The CDR3 spells CASSQLGGDYEQYF. The CDR3 DNA follows: TGTGCCAGCAGCCAGTTGGGGGGGGACTACGAGCAGTACTTC. Filled out from reference TRBV28 and TRBJ2-7, the complete variable domain reads DVKVTQSSRYLVKRTGEKVFLECVQDMDHENMFWYRQDPGLGLRLIYFSYDVKMKEKGDIPEGYSVSREKKERFSLILESASTNQTSMYLCASSQLGGDYEQYFGPGTRLTVT.

In its sample, this clone was seen a few times. The chain carries TRBV28 and TRBJ1-5, with D maybe TRBD1 (6 bases). Trimming removed 11 bases at V and 1 base at J, with 15 bases between. Germline CDR1 MDHEN, CDR2 SYDVKM. This CDR3 is built from 14 residues. CDR3 nucleotide sequence: TGTGCCGGGGGCGATGGAGGAAGCAATCAGCCCCAGCATTTT. Translated: CAGGDGGSNQPQHF.

The rearrangement joins TRBV4-3 to TRBJ2-3; 7 bases agree with TRBD2. The CDR3 consists of 16 residues. The J segment lost 1 base and the V segment lost 0 bases, leaving 4 bases of the junction unmatched. Per the germline V gene, CDR1 is LGHNA and CDR2 is YSLEER. Here the CDR3 reads CASSQDIAGGTDTQYF. The CDR3 DNA reads as TGCGCCAGCAGCCAAGATATCGCGGGAGGCACAGATACGCAGTATTTT.

This clone was seen just once. The chain carries TRBV9 and TRBJ1-1; TRBD1 might be the D (5 bases). The V end lost 4 bases, the J end lost 2 bases, and 15 bases lay between the germline ends. CDR3 length: 15 residues. Germline CDR1 reads SGDLS; CDR2 reads YYNGEE. In DNA form, the CDR3 reads TGTGCCAGCAGCCTTGGGGACGGACTAAACACTGAAGCTTTCTTT. Protein product: CASSLGDGLNTEAFF.

The chain carries TRBV2 and TRBJ2-2, with TRBD2 as a possible D gene (6 bases). Germline V gene lookup returns CDR1 SNHLY and CDR2 FYNNEI. V lost 3 bases to trimming and J lost 5 bases, with 19 bases between them. The CDR3 length is 17 residues. DNA of the CDR3: TGTGCCAGCAGTGAGGGAGCAGCGGGCCCCACGACCGGGGAGCTGTTTTTT. It codes for CASSEGAAGPTTGELFF.

The chain uses TRBV11-2 and TRBJ2-5; TRBD1 matches 8 bases. Looked up from germline, CDR1 is SGHAT and CDR2 is FQNNGV. Trimming at V came to 4 bases and at J to 2 bases, leaving 3 bases not matched to a gene. The CDR3 is 14 residues long. The CDR3 coding sequence is TGTGCCAGCAGCTCCGGACAGGGACAAGAGACCCAGTACTTC. This translates into CASSSGQGQETQYF.

The V and J genes are TRBV5-4 and TRBJ2-3; D perhaps matches TRBD2 (6 bases). The germline gives CDR1 SGHNT, CDR2 YYREEE (reference sequence). The CDR3 is 15 residues long. V lost 0 bases to trimming and J lost 1 base, with 9 bases between them. The CDR3 sequence is CASSLGVAGTDTQYF. The CDR3 DNA is TGTGCCAGCAGCTTGGGCGTAGCGGGCACAGATACGCAGTATTTT.

The rearrangement uses TRBV5-5 and TRBJ2-7, with 7 bases matching TRBD1. Germline CDR1 reads SGHKS; CDR2 reads YYEKEE (reference sequence). V gave up 2 bases and J gave up 7 bases; unmatched junction bases: 6. The CDR3 consists of 13 residues. As DNA, the CDR3 is TGTGCCAGCAGCTTCGACAGGGCCAAGGAGCAGTACTTC. Translated, it gives CASSFDRAKEQYF.

The J gene is TRBJ2-3, the V gene TRBV10-1, with 7 bases aligning to TRBD2. Trimming removed 2 bases from V and 2 bases from J; junction bases left unmatched: 7. Germline assignment: CDR1 WNHNN and CDR2 SYGVQD (reference sequence). The CDR3 spans 16 residues. CDR3: CASSEGQRDHTDTQYF. The CDR3 nucleotides are TGCGCCAGCAGTGAGGGCCAGCGGGACCACACAGATACGCAGTATTTT.

This sequence joins TRBV13 and TRBJ2-2, with D perhaps TRBD1 (6 bases). V shed 5 bases and J shed 3 bases, with 19 bases lying between them. Germline V gene lookup returns CDR1 PRHDT and CDR2 FYEKMQ (reference sequence). The CDR3 sequence is 17 residues long. The CDR3 DNA sequence: TGTGCCAGCAGCGATAGGTTAACTGGGGGCCACACCGGGGAGCTGTTTTTT. Its translation: CASSDRLTGGHTGELFF.

The chain has TRBV11-3 and TRBJ2-3, with 9 bases matching TRBD1. The CDR3 runs 15 residues. After removal of 5 bases from V and 4 bases from J, the junction contained 7 bases not matched to a gene. Germline-derived CDR1 and CDR2 are SGHNT and YENEEA. The CDR3 DNA sequence: TGTGCCAGCAGCCCAGGGACAGGGCGCTCAGATACGCAGTATTTT. It encodes CASSPGTGRSDTQYF.

This clone was observed once. The rearrangement links TRBV19 to TRBJ1-1; 10 bases agree with TRBD1. Germline assignment: CDR1 LNHDA and CDR2 SQIVND (reference sequence). The CDR3 has 17 residues. V was clipped by 0 bases and J by 5 bases; unmatched bases: 9. CDR3 amino acids: CASSIDSSTGGWTEAFF. The CDR3, as DNA: TGTGCCAGTAGTATAGACTCCTCGACAGGGGGCTGGACTGAAGCTTTCTTT.

The rearrangement links TRBV29-1 to TRBJ2-3; 9 nucleotides match TRBD2. From germline, CDR1 is SQVTM and CDR2 ANQGSEA. CDR3 size: 12 residues. V lost 6 bases and J lost 4; bases outside the gene matches: 2. The CDR3 loop reads CSVGLASDTQYF. CDR3 coding DNA: TGCAGCGTCGGACTAGCGTCAGATACGCAGTATTTT.

This chain uses TRBV6-1 with TRBJ2-3; TRBD1 matches 7 bases. CDR1 and CDR2 (germline): MNHNS, SASEGT. Losses at the gene ends were 3 bases for V and 1 base for J; bases not matched to a gene: 7. The CDR3 loop spans 16 amino acids. CDR3 loop: CASSEGPTGRTDTQYF. The CDR3 nucleotides are TGTGCCAGCAGTGAGGGGCCGACAGGGCGCACAGATACGCAGTATTTT.

The V and J genes are TRBV7-7 and TRBJ2-7; maybe TRBD1 (5 bases). This CDR3 comprises 13 residues. Trimming left V 2 bases short and J 3 bases short, with 8 bases between. Germline V gives CDR1 SSHAT, CDR2 FNYEAQ (reference sequence). CDR3 in amino acids: CASSLYQGYEQYF. DNA of the CDR3: TGTGCCAGCAGCTTATATCAGGGCTACGAGCAGTACTTC.

This chain connects TRBV5-4 to TRBJ2-3; D is unclear. The germline CDR1 and CDR2 sequences are SGHNT and YYREEE (reference sequence). The CDR3 has 12 amino acids. V was trimmed by 3 bases and J by 2 bases, leaving 4 bases between them. The CDR3 DNA follows: TGTGCCAGCAGCTCACTCACAGATACGCAGTATTTT. Its protein product is CASSSLTDTQYF.

This rearrangement joins TRBV30 to TRBJ2-7, with 11 positions matching TRBD1. The junction had 3 bases not matched to a gene; V was cut back by 2 bases and J by 3 bases. Germline V gene data show CDR1 as GTSNPN and CDR2 as SVGIG (reference sequence). The CDR3 runs 14 residues. CDR3 nucleotides: TGTGCCTGGAGTCCCGGGACAGGGGGCTACGAGCAGTACTTC. This translates into CAWSPGTGGYEQYF.

The rearrangement uses TRBV5-4 and TRBJ1-1, with D maybe TRBD1 (5 bases). In germline, CDR1 is SGHNT, CDR2 YYREEE (reference sequence). The V and J ends lost 1 base and 4 bases respectively, with 11 bases between them. The CDR3 runs to 14 residues. This CDR3 reads CASSLFQGITEAFF. The CDR3 DNA is TGTGCCAGCAGCTTGTTTCAGGGTATCACTGAAGCTTTCTTT. Full variable domain (rest looked up from reference TRBV5-4 and TRBJ1-1): ETGVTQSPTHLIKTRGQQVTLRCSSQSGHNTVSWYQQALGQGPQFIFQYYREEENGRGNFPPRFSGLQFPNYSSELNVNALELDDSALYLCASSLFQGITEAFFGQGTRLTVV.